The entry below describes one T cell receptor beta chain. Its antigen is undetermined. Described time point: sample taken at primary tumor resection. Whole RNA, isolated from tumor, nontumor lung or frozen PBMC, was sequenced without prior sorting. These data belong to a study of spatial heterogeneity in lung cancer. At the level of the study: TCR transcript abundance in tumor regions was strongly correlated with the T cell module score obtained from matched bulk RNA-seq. Study-level points and caveats: Beta chains had about 12% coverage of tumor T cells, and alpha chains had roughly 7%. Within tumors, counts of expanded alpha and beta TCRs tracked tumor mutation counts. The counts of expanded TCRs, ubiquitous and regional, tracked ubiquitous and regional nonsynonymous mutations, respectively.

In TCRdb, the 5' RACE reads were re-called with MiXCR into one record per CDR3 protein. In the table there are 20,000 to 25,000 distinct CDR3 sequences, 8.8% of which are singletons. This TCR derives from a male donor with early-stage non-small cell lung cancer. Sequences were derived from lung tumor tissue, sampled at surgery.

DNA of the CDR3: TGTGCCAGCAGCCACCGCCCCCCAGATACGCAGTATTTT. This sequence encodes CASSHRPPDTQYF. The chain is built from TRBV6-2 or TRBV6-3 and TRBJ2-3; D gene unclear. Germline V gives CDR1 MNHEY, CDR2 SVGEGT. With 6 bases removed from V and 4 bases from J, the gap between germline ends came to 11 bases. The CDR3 sequence is 13 residues long.